A single sample gave rise to the 5 T cell receptor beta chains below, sequenced in a study of T cell changes during pregnancy in multiple sclerosis. Measured with immunoSEQ multiplex PCR; TCRdb has only the in-frame clones, and not every one. The repertoire holds around 96,000 clones, with approximately 95% as singletons. The starting material was peripheral blood, obtained after pregnancy. The receptors originated from a female donor in good health, enrolled as a control in a pregnancy study.

CDR3 sequence: CASSPPRGRVPSGANVLTF. CDR3 sequence (DNA): TGTGCCAGCAGCCCCCCCCGCGGCAGAGTCCCTTCTGGGGCCAACGTCCTGACTTTC. The V gene is TRBV7-9, the J gene TRBJ2-6, with D unclear. V was pared by 5 bases and J by 1 base, with 21 bases between. The germline CDR1 and CDR2 sequences are SEHNR and FQNEAQ (reference sequence). The CDR3 has 19 residues.

V gene TRBV27 combines with J gene TRBJ1-4; D perhaps matches TRBD1 (6 bases). CDR3 length: 14 amino acids. The germline V gene encodes CDR1 MNHEY and CDR2 SMNVEV (reference sequence). V was pared by 5 bases and J by 7 bases, with 14 bases between. In DNA, the CDR3 is TGTGCCAGCAGTCCTGTAGGGGGAGCTGAAAAACTGTTTTTT. Protein sequence: CASSPVGGAEKLFF. Filled out from reference TRBV27 and TRBJ1-4, the complete variable domain reads EAQVTQNPRYLITVTGKKLTVTCSQNMNHEYMSWYRQDPGLGLRQIYYSMNVEVTDKGDVPEGYKVSRKEKRNFPLILESPSPNQTSLYFCASSPVGGAEKLFFGSGTQLSVL.

The J gene is TRBJ1-1, the V gene TRBV28; possibly TRBD1 for D (5 bases). CDR1 is MDHEN and CDR2 is SYDVKM in the germline V gene. V was cut by 7 bases and J by 5 bases, with 14 bases left in between. CDR3 size: 13 residues. The CDR3 reads CASTLGAGTEAFF. The CDR3 bases are TGTGCCAGCACCCTAGGGGCAGGGACTGAAGCTTTCTTT.

The count of this clone is one. The chain employs TRBV5-1 and TRBJ2-1; 11 positions agree with TRBD2. Trimming took 2 bases from V and 1 from J; bases not matched to a gene: 2. CDR3 size: 16 residues. Germline V CDR1 and CDR2: SGHRS, YFSETQ. The CDR3 region is CASSFIAGGSYNEQFF. As DNA, the CDR3 is TGCGCCAGCAGCTTCATAGCGGGAGGGTCCTACAATGAGCAGTTCTTC.

The gene calls are TRBV4-1 and TRBJ2-7; 15 positions agree with TRBD2. J gave up 6 bases and V 0 bases, and 9 bases lay outside the gene matches. Germline V gives CDR1 MGHRA, CDR2 YSYEKL. The CDR3 length is 18 residues. This CDR3 reads CASSQEAGLAGGEREQYF. Written as DNA, the CDR3 is TGCGCCAGCAGCCAAGAAGCGGGACTAGCGGGAGGAGAACGCGAGCAGTACTTC.